This TCR beta chain is drawn from a study of PD-1 blockade in classical Hodgkin lymphoma. Overall study: Treatment was intravenous nivolumab, 3 mg/kg every 2 weeks, until progression.

All patients relapsed after autologous stem cell transplantation, and brentuximab vedotin exposure varied. Assay used: immunoSEQ multiplex PCR; TCRdb lists only in-frame clones, some missing. Here the sample spans 50,000 to 75,000 clones, 88% being singletons. About this clone itself: Its antigen is still unknown.

General study points: It was among complete responders that baseline diversity resembled that of newly diagnosed patients. Reports indicated that newly diagnosed patients had lower baseline TCR diversity than healthy donors did.

This receptor was obtained from a human donor with classical Hodgkin lymphoma. Sequences were derived from peripheral blood mononuclear cells (PBMCs), sampled before the second cycle of nivolumab.

The CDR3 is CASRGPDRGSNYGYTF. CDR3 coding DNA: TGTGCCAGCAGGGGGCCGGACAGGGGCTCTAACTATGGCTACACCTTC. This chain joins TRBV28 and TRBJ1-2, with 9 bases fitting TRBD1. CDR1 and CDR2 from the germline V gene are MDHEN and SYDVKM. Unmatched junction bases numbered 8, after V lost 6 bases and J lost 0 bases. The CDR3 has 16 amino acids.